This T cell receptor (beta chain) was sequenced for a study of blood T cell repertoires in COVID-19. Study overall: Acute and convalescent COVID-19 samples came from the United States, Italy and Spain. PBMCs, B-cell-depleted T cells, or T cells were the source of the cDNA or gDNA that made up the material.

This CDR3 comprises 15 residues. Germline V gene sequence: CDR1 MNHNY, CDR2 SVGAGI (reference sequence). V trimming: 6 bases; J trimming: 5 bases; junction bases outside the gene matches: 5. How the authors handled the data: Estimated nucleated cell counts came from reference gene primer amplification. Only in-frame clones appear in the TCRdb table, and some are missing; sequencing was by immunoSEQ multiplex PCR. For V, J and clone size, that table is used; D and trimming come from the DNA. The sample yields 150,000 to 200,000 clones, around nine tenths seen once. The chain recombines TRBV6-6 with TRBJ1-6, with TRBD1 matching over 9 bases. The clonotype comes from a human donor in a cohort sampled during active COVID-19. Sequenced: peripheral blood. The CDR3 coding sequence is TGTGCCAGCAGCCTTACAGGGGGCAATAATTCACCCCTCCACTTT. This encodes CASSLTGGNNSPLHF.